This is a list of T cell receptor beta chains from one sample in a study of blood T cell repertoires in COVID-19. Assay used: immunoSEQ multiplex PCR; TCRdb lists only in-frame clones, some missing. The sample has some 200,000 clones, over 75% seen once. Sequencing used PBMCs or T cells enriched from blood (not recorded which). Receptors originate from a man aged 25 to 40 in a cohort exposed to, infected with or recovered from COVID-19 (not recorded which). CDR3s include the opening cysteine and the closing phenylalanine or tryptophan. D genes are given only for firm matches. Rows may omit the clone size; those that give it use once, few, many or a size class.

>-|-|TRBJ1-2|TRBV14
CASSQVLGRGSYGYTF
TGTGCCAGCAGCCAGGTCCTTGGAAGGGGCTCCTATGGCTACACCTTC
>-|-|TRBJ2-1|TRBV6-1
CASSEWTPGSSYNEQFF
TGTGCCAGCAGTGAATGGACTCCCGGAAGCTCCTACAATGAGCAGTTCTTC
>-|TRBD2|TRBJ2-7|TRBV6-6
CASRGGVGYEQYF
TGTGCCAGCCGGGGAGGGGTGGGTTACGAGCAGTACTTC
>-|-|TRBJ1-2|TRBV28
CASSSGLRGYTF
TGTGCCAGCAGTTCGGGTCTGAGAGGCTACACCTTC
>-|-|TRBJ1-1|TRBV2
CASSLTRSGAAFF
TGTGCCAGCAGTCTCACCAGAAGCGGCGCAGCTTTCTTT
>-|TRBD1|TRBJ1-5|TRBV11-2
CASSTSTGNQPQHF
TGTGCCAGCAGCACATCGACAGGGAATCAGCCCCAGCATTTT
>once|-|TRBJ1-2|TRBV2
CASSEALLSRLYGYTF
TGTGCCAGCAGTGAAGCGCTTCTAAGTAGACTCTATGGCTACACCTTC
>-|-|TRBJ2-7|TRBV18
CASSPRTGQSYEQYF
TGTGCCAGCTCACCACGTACAGGTCAATCCTACGAGCAGTACTTC
>-|TRBD2|TRBJ2-3|TRBV19
CASRTSGGTDTQYF
TGTGCCAGTAGGACTAGCGGGGGCACAGATACGCAGTATTTT
>-|-|TRBJ1-1|TRBV5-4
CASSLVGEGGEAFF
TGTGCCAGCAGCCTCGTAGGGGAGGGTGGTGAAGCTTTCTTT
>-|TRBD1|TRBJ1-4|TRBV7-9
CASSPGQGARKGEKLFF
TGTGCCAGCAGCCCTGGACAGGGGGCGCGAAAAGGCGAAAAACTGTTTTTT
>once|-|TRBJ2-7|TRBV29-1
CSGGVGSGYEQYF
TGCAGCGGGGGCGTTGGGTCAGGGTACGAGCAGTACTTC
>-|-|TRBJ2-1|TRBV7-3
CASSLNHRGAGWTYNEQFF
TGTGCCAGCAGCTTAAATCATAGGGGAGCGGGTTGGACCTACAATGAGCAGTTCTTC
>-|TRBD2|TRBJ2-2|TRBV25-1
CASSVVAGLSNTGELFF
TGTGCCAGCAGTGTTGTAGCGGGTTTATCGAACACCGGGGAGCTGTTTTTT
>-|-|TRBJ2-4|TRBV19
CASSKGIAKNIQYF
TGTGCCAGTAGTAAGGGGATAGCCAAAAACATTCAGTACTTC
>-|-|TRBJ2-1|TRBV18
CASSPPGGGDYNEQFF
TGTGCCAGCTCACCACCGGGGGGGGGCGACTACAATGAGCAGTTCTTC
>-|-|TRBJ2-1|TRBV9
CASSPDAVSSYNEQFF
TGTGCCAGCAGCCCAGATGCGGTTAGCTCCTACAATGAGCAGTTCTTC
>once|TRBD1|TRBJ1-1|TRBV27
CASRLSGTGVNTEAFF
TGTGCCAGCAGGTTATCCGGGACAGGCGTGAACACTGAAGCTTTCTTT
>-|TRBD2|TRBJ2-5|TRBV7-3
CASSLRSSGQETQYF
TGTGCCAGCAGCTTAAGGTCTAGCGGACAAGAGACCCAGTACTTC
>-|-|TRBJ1-5|TRBV28
CASSKRGITGSSNQPQHF
TGTGCCAGCAGCAAAAGGGGTATTACAGGGAGTAGCAATCAGCCCCAGCATTTT
>once|-|TRBJ1-1|TRBV5-4
CASSWELNTEAFF
TGTGCCAGCAGCTGGGAGTTGAACACTGAAGCTTTCTTT
>once|-|TRBJ2-3|TRBV24-1
CATSGPLVRDTQYF
TGTGCCACCAGTGGTCCCTTGGTCAGAGATACGCAGTATTTT
>-|-|TRBJ2-3|TRBV29-1
CSVALRSGLTDTQYF
TGCAGCGTTGCTTTGCGGAGCGGCCTCACAGATACGCAGTATTTT
>-|TRBD1|TRBJ2-6|TRBV5-1
CASSQFRGQGIVSGANVLTF
TGCGCCAGCAGCCAGTTCCGAGGACAGGGAATCGTTTCTGGGGCCAACGTCCTGACTTTC
>-|-|TRBJ2-1|TRBV6-2/TRBV6-3
CASSYSENNEQFF
TGTGCCAGCAGTTACTCGGAGAACAATGAGCAGTTCTTC
>-|-|TRBJ1-2|TRBV11-2
CASSRQFSYGYTF
TGTGCCAGCAGCCGACAGTTTTCGTATGGCTACACCTTC
>-|-|TRBJ2-5|TRBV6-5
CASSYSISSSGETQYF
TGTGCCAGCAGTTACTCCATTAGTAGCTCGGGAGAGACCCAGTACTTC
>-|TRBD1|TRBJ2-1|TRBV4-3
CASSLEGGRGEQFF
TGCGCCAGCAGCCTCGAAGGGGGCCGAGGTGAGCAGTTCTTC
>once|TRBD1|TRBJ1-4|TRBV3-1/TRBV3-2
CASSDVSGQIYEKLFF
TGTGCCAGCAGCGACGTTTCGGGACAGATTTATGAAAAACTGTTTTTT
>-|TRBD1|TRBJ1-2|TRBV7-9
CASLLRDSDGYTF
TGTGCCAGCCTACTCCGGGACAGTGATGGCTACACCTTC